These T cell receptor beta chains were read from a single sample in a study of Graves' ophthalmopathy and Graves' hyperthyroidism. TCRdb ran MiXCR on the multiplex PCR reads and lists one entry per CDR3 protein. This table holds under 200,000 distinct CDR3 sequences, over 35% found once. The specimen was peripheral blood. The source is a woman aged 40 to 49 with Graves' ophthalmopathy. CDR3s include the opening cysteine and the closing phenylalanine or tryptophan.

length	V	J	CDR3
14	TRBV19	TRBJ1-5	CASSLKGFNQPQHF
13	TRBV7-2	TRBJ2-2	CASSRTSVGELFF
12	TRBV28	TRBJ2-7	CASNDSAYEQYF
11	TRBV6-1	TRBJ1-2	CASSESPGYTF
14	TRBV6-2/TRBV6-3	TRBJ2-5	CASRRISGQETQYF
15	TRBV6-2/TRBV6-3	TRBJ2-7	CASPPRRSGKVEQYF
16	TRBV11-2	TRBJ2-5	CASSLDVTRGGETQYF
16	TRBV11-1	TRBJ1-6	CASSTTGSIGREPLHF
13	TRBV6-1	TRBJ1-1	CASIWWGNTEAFF
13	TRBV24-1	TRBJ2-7	CATSDRTGYEQYF
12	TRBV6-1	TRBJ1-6	CASKNGGGAVHF
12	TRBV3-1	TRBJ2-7	CASSRSGGEQYF
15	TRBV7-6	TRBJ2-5	CASSTHSGVGETQYF
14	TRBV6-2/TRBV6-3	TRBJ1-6	CASSYSRGARTLHF
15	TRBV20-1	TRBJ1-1	CSATSVGQGISEAFF
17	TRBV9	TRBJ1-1	CASSVEPTGQVNTEAFF
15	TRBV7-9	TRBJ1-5	CASSLGQGDNQPQHF
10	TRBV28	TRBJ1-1	CASSDGTSFF
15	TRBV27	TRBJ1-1	CASSIDWGVNTEAFF
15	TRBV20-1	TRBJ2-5	CSARRLAFGQETQYF
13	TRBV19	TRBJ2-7	CASSTTGAYEQYF
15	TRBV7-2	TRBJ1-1	CASSLVFGQNTEAFF
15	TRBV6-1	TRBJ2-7	CASRPYRGRSYEQYF
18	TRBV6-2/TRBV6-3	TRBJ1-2	CASSSRGGTGITSYGYTF
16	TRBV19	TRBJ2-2	CASSLTGFSDTGELFF
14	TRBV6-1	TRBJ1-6	CASRKDRENSPLHF
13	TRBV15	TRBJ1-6	CATSGPGRSPLHF
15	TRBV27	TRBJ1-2	CASIQFVRAPGGYTF
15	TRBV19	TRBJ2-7	CASSKSGRAGDEQYF
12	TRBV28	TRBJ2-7	CASSPRTPEQYF